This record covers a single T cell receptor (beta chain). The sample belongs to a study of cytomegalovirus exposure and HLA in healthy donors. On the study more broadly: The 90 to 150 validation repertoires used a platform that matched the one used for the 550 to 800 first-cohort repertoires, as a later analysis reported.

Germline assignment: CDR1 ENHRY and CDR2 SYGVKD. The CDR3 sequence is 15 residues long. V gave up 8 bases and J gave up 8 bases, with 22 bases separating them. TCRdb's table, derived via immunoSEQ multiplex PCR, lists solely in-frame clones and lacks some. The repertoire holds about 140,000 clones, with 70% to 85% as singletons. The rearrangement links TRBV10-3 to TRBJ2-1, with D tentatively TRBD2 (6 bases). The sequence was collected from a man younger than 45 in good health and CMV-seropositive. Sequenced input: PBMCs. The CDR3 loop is CAIGSGTALGDEQFF. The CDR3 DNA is TGTGCCATCGGCTCCGGGACTGCCCTGGGGGATGAGCAGTTCTTC.